The source of this T cell receptor beta chain is a study of blood T cell repertoires in COVID-19. Overall study: There were acute and convalescent COVID-19 samples, and they came from the United States, Italy and Spain. PBMCs, B-cell-depleted T cells, or T cells were the source of the cDNA or gDNA that made up the material.

In the original processing: Amplifying reference gene primers gave estimates of nucleated cell counts. Libraries were prepared by immunoSEQ multiplex PCR; TCRdb keeps only in-frame clonotypes and omits some of them. Clone size and V and J calls were adopted from that table, with D and trimming inferred from the DNA. The data contain approximately 250,000 clones, about 91% of them singletons. Residents of 24 US areas, aged about 18 to 89 years, made up the participants. The length of the CDR3 is 11 residues. V dropped 6 bases and J dropped 8 bases, with 7 bases sitting between them. Per the germline V gene, CDR1 is MDHEN and CDR2 is SYDVKM.

The chain uses TRBV28 and TRBJ1-4; weak D call: TRBD1 (5 bases). The TCR was taken from a woman between 40 and 50 years old with acute COVID-19. The sample was PBMCs or T cells enriched from blood (not recorded which). In nucleotides, the CDR3 is TGTGCCAGCAGCTACAGGGAAAAACTGTTTTTT. This encodes CASSYREKLFF. Full variable domain (missing parts from reference TRBV28 and TRBJ1-4): DVKVTQSSRYLVKRTGEKVFLECVQDMDHENMFWYRQDPGLGLRLIYFSYDVKMKEKGDIPEGYSVSREKKERFSLILESASTNQTSMYLCASSYREKLFFGSGTQLSVL.